A selection of T cell receptor beta chains follows, all from one sample in a study of blood T cell repertoires in COVID-19. Profiling relied on immunoSEQ multiplex PCR, and the TCRdb table lists in-frame clones only, not all of them. The top ten clones hold 5.2% of a sample with 85,000 to 95,000 clones, about 88% of them seen once. The sequencing input was peripheral blood. The receptor source for this set is a woman older than 75 with active COVID-19. CDR3s include the opening cysteine and the closing phenylalanine or tryptophan. Each record gives: D gene, J gene, clone size, V gene, CDR3 protein, CDR3 DNA. A D gene is named only where the DNA matches it firmly. Clone size is shown for a subset of rows, as once, few, many or a class of expanded clone.

D gene: TRBD2; J gene: TRBJ2-1; clone size: NA; V gene: TRBV6-2/TRBV6-3; CDR3 protein: CASSQSGRRNEQFF; CDR3 DNA: TGTGCCAGCAGTCAGAGCGGGAGAAGGAATGAGCAGTTCTTC
D gene: TRBD1; J gene: TRBJ2-1; clone size: once; V gene: TRBV18; CDR3 protein: CASSPRGQGAYNEQFF; CDR3 DNA: TGTGCCAGCTCACCTCGAGGACAGGGGGCCTACAATGAGCAGTTCTTC
D gene: TRBD1; J gene: TRBJ2-7; clone size: NA; V gene: TRBV7-6; CDR3 protein: CASSQTPGGDLPEQYF; CDR3 DNA: TGTGCCAGCAGCCAGACCCCAGGGGGCGACCTCCCCGAGCAGTACTTC
D gene: NA; J gene: TRBJ2-7; clone size: NA; V gene: TRBV7-5; CDR3 protein: CARSGGTSYEQYF; CDR3 DNA: TGTGCCAGAAGCGGAGGGACTAGCTACGAGCAGTACTTC
D gene: NA; J gene: TRBJ1-2; clone size: NA; V gene: TRBV2; CDR3 protein: CASSDRTANYGYTF; CDR3 DNA: TGTGCCAGCAGTGACCGTACAGCCAACTATGGCTACACCTTC
D gene: NA; J gene: TRBJ2-2; clone size: NA; V gene: TRBV5-1; CDR3 protein: CASSLGRPGELFF; CDR3 DNA: TGCGCCAGCAGCTTGGGGAGGCCCGGGGAGCTGTTTTTT
D gene: TRBD1; J gene: TRBJ2-1; clone size: NA; V gene: TRBV6-2/TRBV6-3; CDR3 protein: CASSPRGQPRYNEQFF; CDR3 DNA: TGTGCCAGCAGCCCCCGGGGACAGCCGAGATACAATGAGCAGTTCTTC
D gene: NA; J gene: TRBJ2-2; clone size: few; V gene: TRBV5-4; CDR3 protein: CASSLIGRNTGELFF; CDR3 DNA: TGTGCCAGCAGCTTAATCGGTCGGAACACCGGGGAGCTGTTTTTT
D gene: NA; J gene: TRBJ1-3; clone size: NA; V gene: TRBV4-3; CDR3 protein: CASSPGVGGGNTIYF; CDR3 DNA: TGCGCCAGCAGCCCAGGTGTGGGTGGGGGAAACACCATATATTTT
D gene: NA; J gene: TRBJ1-1; clone size: NA; V gene: TRBV5-6; CDR3 protein: CASRPGINTEAFF; CDR3 DNA: TGTGCCAGCAGACCCGGGATTAACACTGAAGCTTTCTTT
D gene: TRBD2; J gene: TRBJ2-1; clone size: NA; V gene: TRBV5-1; CDR3 protein: CASSLARLAGSGNEQFF; CDR3 DNA: TGCGCCAGCAGCTTGGCCCGGCTAGCGGGATCAGGTAATGAGCAGTTCTTC
D gene: TRBD2; J gene: TRBJ2-1; clone size: NA; V gene: TRBV25-1; CDR3 protein: CASSEYSGGPNNEQFF; CDR3 DNA: TGTGCCAGCAGTGAATACTCGGGAGGGCCTAACAATGAGCAGTTCTTC
D gene: TRBD2; J gene: TRBJ2-4; clone size: few; V gene: TRBV6-5; CDR3 protein: CASWGRDGIQYF; CDR3 DNA: TGTGCCAGCTGGGGGAGGGATGGCATTCAGTACTTC
D gene: NA; J gene: TRBJ1-4; clone size: NA; V gene: TRBV6-5; CDR3 protein: CASSPDRVNEKLFF; CDR3 DNA: TGTGCCAGCAGTCCGGACAGAGTTAATGAAAAACTGTTTTTT
D gene: TRBD2; J gene: TRBJ2-1; clone size: NA; V gene: TRBV6-1; CDR3 protein: CASSEGSSWRTSSYNEQFF; CDR3 DNA: TGTGCCAGCAGTGAAGGATCTTCGTGGCGGACTAGCTCCTACAATGAGCAGTTCTTC
D gene: NA; J gene: TRBJ2-2; clone size: once; V gene: TRBV27; CDR3 protein: CASSTRQSSKLNSNTGELFF; CDR3 DNA: TGTGCCAGCAGTACCCGACAGAGTTCAAAACTAAATTCGAACACCGGGGAGCTGTTTTTT
D gene: TRBD1; J gene: TRBJ2-5; clone size: NA; V gene: TRBV18; CDR3 protein: CASSPVTGGQETQYF; CDR3 DNA: TGTGCCAGCTCACCAGTTACAGGGGGGCAAGAGACCCAGTACTTC
D gene: NA; J gene: TRBJ2-1; clone size: NA; V gene: TRBV4-1; CDR3 protein: CASSQDPGGPSYNEQFF; CDR3 DNA: TGCGCCAGCAGCCAAGATCCAGGGGGGCCATCCTACAATGAGCAGTTCTTC
D gene: TRBD1; J gene: TRBJ1-5; clone size: NA; V gene: TRBV28; CDR3 protein: CASITGARPQHF; CDR3 DNA: TGTGCCAGCATCACAGGGGCAAGACCCCAGCATTTT
D gene: TRBD1; J gene: TRBJ2-3; clone size: NA; V gene: TRBV15; CDR3 protein: CATSRGGDRGLTDTQYF; CDR3 DNA: TGTGCCACCAGCAGAGGGGGGGACAGGGGGCTCACAGATACGCAGTATTTT
D gene: NA; J gene: TRBJ2-2; clone size: NA; V gene: TRBV24-1; CDR3 protein: CATSDLSSGNTGELFF; CDR3 DNA: TGTGCCACCAGTGATTTGAGTAGCGGGAACACCGGGGAGCTGTTTTTT
D gene: NA; J gene: TRBJ2-5; clone size: NA; V gene: TRBV5-4; CDR3 protein: CASSLTGYQETQYF; CDR3 DNA: TGTGCCAGCAGCTTGACAGGGTACCAAGAGACCCAGTACTTC
D gene: TRBD1; J gene: TRBJ1-5; clone size: once; V gene: TRBV19; CDR3 protein: CASTQPQGGRDQPQHF; CDR3 DNA: TGTGCCAGTACCCAGCCCCAAGGGGGCAGGGATCAGCCCCAGCATTTT
D gene: TRBD1; J gene: TRBJ2-7; clone size: NA; V gene: TRBV7-9; CDR3 protein: CASSSVDRAQYEQYF; CDR3 DNA: TGTGCCAGCAGCTCGGTGGACAGGGCGCAATACGAGCAGTACTTC
D gene: TRBD1; J gene: TRBJ2-4; clone size: NA; V gene: TRBV10-3; CDR3 protein: CAISESGTGSAKNIQYF; CDR3 DNA: TGTGCCATCAGTGAGTCCGGGACAGGGAGTGCCAAAAACATTCAGTACTTC
D gene: TRBD2; J gene: TRBJ2-5; clone size: NA; V gene: TRBV28; CDR3 protein: CASSFSGASGRYQETQYF; CDR3 DNA: TGTGCCAGCAGTTTCTCGGGAGCGAGCGGGAGGTACCAAGAGACCCAGTACTTC
D gene: NA; J gene: TRBJ1-2; clone size: few; V gene: TRBV4-2; CDR3 protein: CASSPDVGRGVFGYTF; CDR3 DNA: TGTGCCAGCAGCCCCGATGTCGGCCGGGGTGTTTTTGGCTACACCTTC
D gene: TRBD2; J gene: TRBJ2-5; clone size: NA; V gene: TRBV5-6; CDR3 protein: CASSSSRTSGRETQYF; CDR3 DNA: TGTGCCAGCAGCTCCTCTAGGACTAGCGGGAGAGAGACCCAGTACTTC
D gene: TRBD2; J gene: TRBJ2-1; clone size: NA; V gene: TRBV9; CDR3 protein: CASSEGLAKISNEQFF; CDR3 DNA: TGTGCCAGCAGCGAGGGACTAGCGAAAATTAGCAATGAGCAGTTCTTC
D gene: NA; J gene: TRBJ2-7; clone size: NA; V gene: TRBV27; CDR3 protein: CASRPLLAQSYEQYF; CDR3 DNA: TGTGCCAGCAGACCCCTTCTAGCTCAGTCGTACGAGCAGTACTTC
D gene: TRBD1; J gene: TRBJ2-1; clone size: NA; V gene: TRBV2; CDR3 protein: CASRTGGPGYSYNEQFF; CDR3 DNA: TGTGCCAGCCGGACAGGGGGCCCAGGATACTCCTACAATGAGCAGTTCTTC
D gene: NA; J gene: TRBJ2-7; clone size: NA; V gene: TRBV7-3; CDR3 protein: CASSLIAEHYEQYF; CDR3 DNA: TGTGCCAGCAGCTTGATAGCGGAGCACTACGAGCAGTACTTC
D gene: TRBD1; J gene: TRBJ1-4; clone size: NA; V gene: TRBV28; CDR3 protein: CASSLDRGANEKLFF; CDR3 DNA: TGTGCCAGCAGTTTAGACAGGGGTGCTAATGAAAAACTGTTTTTT
D gene: TRBD1; J gene: TRBJ2-7; clone size: NA; V gene: TRBV18; CDR3 protein: CASSLDRVLREQYF; CDR3 DNA: TGTGCCAGCTCACTTGACAGGGTTCTACGCGAGCAGTACTTC
D gene: TRBD2; J gene: TRBJ2-3; clone size: once; V gene: TRBV3-1/TRBV3-2; CDR3 protein: CASSQERLAGGPSITDTQYF; CDR3 DNA: TGTGCCAGCAGCCAAGAAAGACTAGCGGGAGGGCCTTCAATCACAGATACGCAGTATTTT
D gene: TRBD1; J gene: TRBJ1-1; clone size: NA; V gene: TRBV19; CDR3 protein: CASSRDRVNTEAFF; CDR3 DNA: TGTGCCAGTAGTAGGGACAGGGTAAACACTGAAGCTTTCTTT
D gene: TRBD2; J gene: TRBJ2-1; clone size: NA; V gene: TRBV6-4; CDR3 protein: CASSDSRLAGVPSYNEQFF; CDR3 DNA: TGTGCCAGCAGTGACTCGAGGCTAGCGGGAGTTCCCTCCTACAATGAGCAGTTCTTC
D gene: NA; J gene: TRBJ2-7; clone size: NA; V gene: TRBV18; CDR3 protein: CASSPPEMSGPLREQYF; CDR3 DNA: TGTGCCAGCTCACCACCGGAAATGAGCGGACCCCTACGCGAGCAGTACTTC
D gene: NA; J gene: TRBJ1-3; clone size: NA; V gene: TRBV19; CDR3 protein: CASSTLVSGNTIYF; CDR3 DNA: TGTGCCAGTAGTACACTGGTCTCTGGAAACACCATATATTTT
D gene: TRBD1; J gene: TRBJ2-1; clone size: NA; V gene: TRBV28; CDR3 protein: CASSPAFWDSGMDEQFF; CDR3 DNA: TGTGCCAGCAGCCCGGCTTTTTGGGACAGTGGGATGGATGAGCAGTTCTTC
D gene: TRBD1; J gene: TRBJ2-7; clone size: NA; V gene: TRBV5-1; CDR3 protein: CASSWGTGGYEQYF; CDR3 DNA: TGCGCCAGCAGCTGGGGGACAGGGGGATACGAGCAGTACTTC
D gene: TRBD1; J gene: TRBJ1-2; clone size: NA; V gene: TRBV28; CDR3 protein: CASSLTGGASNYGYTF; CDR3 DNA: TGTGCCAGCAGTTTAACAGGGGGCGCCTCTAACTATGGCTACACCTTC
D gene: TRBD1; J gene: TRBJ1-4; clone size: NA; V gene: TRBV2; CDR3 protein: CASRGGSGGIISNEKLFF; CDR3 DNA: TGTGCCAGCAGGGGAGGCTCAGGGGGTATCATCTCTAATGAAAAACTGTTTTTT
D gene: NA; J gene: TRBJ2-5; clone size: NA; V gene: TRBV28; CDR3 protein: CASSFWQGKETQYF; CDR3 DNA: TGTGCCAGCAGTTTTTGGCAGGGCAAAGAGACCCAGTACTTC
D gene: TRBD2; J gene: TRBJ2-1; clone size: NA; V gene: TRBV10-3; CDR3 protein: CAISESGGTYNEQFF; CDR3 DNA: TGTGCCATCAGTGAGTCCGGGGGGACCTACAATGAGCAGTTCTTC
D gene: NA; J gene: TRBJ1-1; clone size: NA; V gene: TRBV11-3; CDR3 protein: CASSLSGGNTEAFF; CDR3 DNA: TGTGCCAGCAGCTTATCGGGGGGGAACACTGAAGCTTTCTTT
D gene: NA; J gene: TRBJ2-5; clone size: NA; V gene: TRBV9; CDR3 protein: CASSPGTGQETQYF; CDR3 DNA: TGTGCCAGCAGCCCCGGGACTGGTCAAGAGACCCAGTACTTC
D gene: TRBD2; J gene: TRBJ2-1; clone size: many; V gene: TRBV29-1; CDR3 protein: CSFGGTSGPFSYNEQFF; CDR3 DNA: TGCAGCTTCGGAGGGACTAGCGGACCCTTTTCCTACAATGAGCAGTTCTTC
D gene: TRBD2; J gene: TRBJ2-1; clone size: once; V gene: TRBV5-4; CDR3 protein: CASRPPGLGFYNEQFF; CDR3 DNA: TGTGCCAGCAGGCCTCCGGGACTAGGGTTCTACAATGAGCAGTTCTTC
D gene: NA; J gene: TRBJ1-1; clone size: NA; V gene: TRBV6-4; CDR3 protein: CASSDSLSTEAFF; CDR3 DNA: TGTGCCAGCAGTGACTCGTTGAGCACTGAAGCTTTCTTT
D gene: TRBD2; J gene: TRBJ2-7; clone size: NA; V gene: TRBV5-1; CDR3 protein: CASSLRAAGGSDEQYF; CDR3 DNA: TGCGCCAGCAGCCTCAGGGCGGCGGGCGGGAGCGACGAGCAGTACTTC
D gene: NA; J gene: TRBJ2-1; clone size: NA; V gene: TRBV29-1; CDR3 protein: CSVLGDLTYNEQFF; CDR3 DNA: TGCAGCGTCCTGGGGGACTTAACCTACAATGAGCAGTTCTTC